Listed below are T cell receptor beta chains from one sample, sequenced in a study of identical twins. TCRdb re-called the 5' RACE reads with MiXCR, one entry per CDR3 protein. The data contain 700,000 or so distinct CDR3 sequences, over 8.5% of them singletons. The same data also went into a second study, on yellow fever vaccine responses in identical twins.

The sample was PBMCs. The receptors shown here come from a woman aged 18-30 years in good health. Both conserved end residues are part of each CDR3. D genes are given only for firm matches. Rows give clone size only sometimes, using once, few, many, or a class for an expanded clone.

clone size: NA
V gene: TRBV11-2
J gene: TRBJ1-2
D gene: NA
CDR3 protein: CASSLGAAPTGYTF
CDR3 DNA: TGTGCCAGCAGCTTAGGGGCCGCTCCAACGGGCTACACCTTC

clone size: NA
V gene: TRBV20-1
J gene: TRBJ2-7
D gene: TRBD2
CDR3 protein: CSARSLAGVIYEQYF
CDR3 DNA: TGCAGTGCTAGATCCCTAGCGGGAGTTATCTACGAGCAGTACTTC

clone size: NA
V gene: TRBV6-1
J gene: TRBJ2-1
D gene: NA
CDR3 protein: CATLSMQGLYNEQFF
CDR3 DNA: TGTGCCACCCTGAGCATGCAGGGGCTCTACAATGAGCAGTTCTTC

clone size: few
V gene: TRBV7-8
J gene: TRBJ2-1
D gene: NA
CDR3 protein: CASSLLQYNEQFF
CDR3 DNA: TGTGCCAGCAGCTTATTACAATACAATGAGCAGTTCTTC

clone size: NA
V gene: TRBV6-6
J gene: TRBJ1-5
D gene: NA
CDR3 protein: CASSSRQNQPQHF
CDR3 DNA: TGTGCCAGCAGTTCCCGACAGAATCAGCCCCAGCATTTT

clone size: NA
V gene: TRBV4-3
J gene: TRBJ2-7
D gene: NA
CDR3 protein: CASSQDRGLGEQYF
CDR3 DNA: TGCGCCAGCAGCCAAGATAGAGGTCTGGGGGAGCAGTACTTC

clone size: NA
V gene: TRBV5-5
J gene: TRBJ2-7
D gene: NA
CDR3 protein: CASKWESASYEQYF
CDR3 DNA: TGTGCCAGCAAGTGGGAGTCCGCTTCCTACGAGCAGTACTTC

clone size: few
V gene: TRBV9
J gene: TRBJ2-1
D gene: TRBD2
CDR3 protein: CASSVASGVPYEQFF
CDR3 DNA: TGTGCCAGCAGCGTAGCCAGCGGGGTACCCTATGAGCAGTTCTTC

clone size: NA
V gene: TRBV9
J gene: TRBJ1-3
D gene: TRBD1
CDR3 protein: CASSVEGTGGNTIYF
CDR3 DNA: TGTGCCAGCAGCGTCGAAGGGACAGGTGGAAACACCATATATTTT

clone size: NA
V gene: TRBV3-1
J gene: TRBJ2-2
D gene: NA
CDR3 protein: CASSRTNLNTGELFF
CDR3 DNA: TGTGCCAGCAGCCGCACTAACCTGAACACCGGGGAGCTGTTTTTT

clone size: NA
V gene: TRBV7-9
J gene: TRBJ2-5
D gene: TRBD1
CDR3 protein: CASSQTGPETQYF
CDR3 DNA: TGTGCCAGCAGCCAGACAGGGCCAGAGACCCAGTACTTC

clone size: NA
V gene: TRBV10-2
J gene: TRBJ2-1
D gene: NA
CDR3 protein: CASSEPGSKFF
CDR3 DNA: TGCGCCAGCAGTGAGCCGGGATCGAAGTTCTTC

clone size: NA
V gene: TRBV10-3
J gene: TRBJ2-1
D gene: NA
CDR3 protein: CAISESQVGDNEQFF
CDR3 DNA: TGTGCCATCAGTGAGTCACAGGTTGGTGACAATGAGCAGTTCTTC

clone size: few
V gene: TRBV11-3
J gene: TRBJ2-2
D gene: TRBD2
CDR3 protein: CASSLYSGKNPGELFF
CDR3 DNA: TGTGCCAGCAGCTTGTATAGCGGGAAAAATCCCGGGGAGCTGTTTTTT

clone size: many
V gene: TRBV20-1
J gene: TRBJ2-5
D gene: NA
CDR3 protein: CSARKASETQYF
CDR3 DNA: TGCAGTGCTAGGAAAGCGTCAGAGACCCAGTACTTC

clone size: NA
V gene: TRBV18
J gene: TRBJ1-5
D gene: NA
CDR3 protein: CASSPAQEQPQHF
CDR3 DNA: TGTGCCAGCTCACCAGCGCAGGAGCAGCCCCAGCATTTT

clone size: NA
V gene: TRBV12-3/TRBV12-4
J gene: TRBJ2-2
D gene: TRBD1
CDR3 protein: CASSSPERDRRNTGELFF
CDR3 DNA: TGTGCCAGCAGTTCCCCTGAACGGGACAGAAGGAACACCGGGGAGCTGTTTTTT

clone size: many
V gene: TRBV7-2
J gene: TRBJ2-2
D gene: TRBD2
CDR3 protein: CASSQTSGRAAGELFF
CDR3 DNA: TGTGCCAGCAGCCAGACTAGCGGGAGGGCCGCCGGGGAGCTGTTTTTT

clone size: NA
V gene: TRBV20-1
J gene: TRBJ2-1
D gene: NA
CDR3 protein: CSAILGAAEQFF
CDR3 DNA: TGCAGTGCTATCCTGGGTGCCGCTGAGCAGTTCTTC

clone size: many
V gene: TRBV7-9
J gene: TRBJ2-2
D gene: NA
CDR3 protein: CASSPTGNTGELFF
CDR3 DNA: TGTGCCAGCAGTCCGACAGGGAACACCGGGGAGCTGTTTTTT

clone size: NA
V gene: TRBV12-3/TRBV12-4
J gene: TRBJ2-1
D gene: NA
CDR3 protein: CASSGEGVGDYNEQFF
CDR3 DNA: TGTGCCAGCAGCGGCGAGGGAGTCGGCGACTACAATGAGCAGTTCTTC

clone size: NA
V gene: TRBV20-1
J gene: TRBJ2-7
D gene: TRBD2
CDR3 protein: CSARTSGVYEQYF
CDR3 DNA: TGCAGTGCTAGGACTAGCGGGGTGTACGAGCAGTACTTC

clone size: few
V gene: TRBV7-9
J gene: TRBJ2-5
D gene: TRBD1
CDR3 protein: CASSPPETGIQETQYF
CDR3 DNA: TGTGCCAGCAGCCCCCCAGAGACAGGGATCCAAGAGACCCAGTACTTC

clone size: few
V gene: TRBV27
J gene: TRBJ2-7
D gene: TRBD1
CDR3 protein: CASSSPAGTGAIEQYF
CDR3 DNA: TGTGCCAGCAGTTCGCCGGCTGGGACAGGGGCTATCGAGCAGTACTTC

clone size: NA
V gene: TRBV15
J gene: TRBJ2-3
D gene: TRBD2
CDR3 protein: CATSTSRGGRTDTQYF
CDR3 DNA: TGTGCCACCAGCACAAGTCGGGGGGGCAGGACAGATACGCAGTATTTT

clone size: NA
V gene: TRBV6-4
J gene: TRBJ2-1
D gene: NA
CDR3 protein: CASSEKGDWHNEQFF
CDR3 DNA: TGTGCCAGCAGCGAGAAGGGGGATTGGCACAATGAGCAGTTCTTC

clone size: many
V gene: TRBV5-1
J gene: TRBJ2-1
D gene: NA
CDR3 protein: CASSVSGQNNEQFF
CDR3 DNA: TGCGCCAGCAGCGTTAGCGGACAAAACAATGAGCAGTTCTTC

clone size: many
V gene: TRBV7-2
J gene: TRBJ2-1
D gene: NA
CDR3 protein: CASSLETTYNEQFF
CDR3 DNA: TGTGCCAGCAGCCTCGAGACTACATACAATGAGCAGTTCTTC

clone size: NA
V gene: TRBV6-4
J gene: TRBJ2-1
D gene: NA
CDR3 protein: CASSGPGHYYNEQFF
CDR3 DNA: TGTGCCAGCAGTGGTCCGGGACACTATTACAATGAGCAGTTCTTC

clone size: many
V gene: TRBV12-3/TRBV12-4
J gene: TRBJ1-1
D gene: NA
CDR3 protein: CASSLGGRAEAFF
CDR3 DNA: TGTGCCAGCAGTTTAGGTGGGCGGGCTGAAGCTTTCTTT

clone size: NA
V gene: TRBV2
J gene: TRBJ2-3
D gene: TRBD2
CDR3 protein: CALSLPGNLAGGTDTQYF
CDR3 DNA: TGTGCCCTCAGTTTACCGGGAAATCTAGCGGGGGGCACAGATACGCAGTATTTT

clone size: NA
V gene: TRBV15
J gene: TRBJ2-7
D gene: NA
CDR3 protein: CATSRSRDSEFEQYF
CDR3 DNA: TGTGCCACCAGCAGATCCCGGGACTCAGAATTTGAGCAGTACTTC

clone size: few
V gene: TRBV20-1
J gene: TRBJ2-6
D gene: NA
CDR3 protein: CSATLGSGANVLTF
CDR3 DNA: TGCAGTGCTACCCTAGGGTCTGGGGCCAACGTCCTGACTTTC

clone size: few
V gene: TRBV5-4
J gene: TRBJ2-6
D gene: TRBD2
CDR3 protein: CASSFQGLAGATGANVLTF
CDR3 DNA: TGTGCCAGCAGCTTTCAGGGACTAGCGGGAGCGACTGGGGCCAACGTCCTGACTTTC

clone size: few
V gene: TRBV6-2/TRBV6-3
J gene: TRBJ2-1
D gene: NA
CDR3 protein: CASSYPGAYNEQFF
CDR3 DNA: TGTGCCAGCAGTTACCCAGGGGCCTACAATGAGCAGTTCTTC

clone size: NA
V gene: TRBV3-1
J gene: TRBJ1-2
D gene: NA
CDR3 protein: CATRGGQNYGYTF
CDR3 DNA: TGTGCCACCCGCGGGGGCCAGAACTATGGCTACACCTTC

clone size: few
V gene: TRBV20-1
J gene: TRBJ2-3
D gene: NA
CDR3 protein: CSARAQGLKTSTDTQYF
CDR3 DNA: TGCAGTGCTAGAGCTCAGGGACTGAAAACTAGCACAGATACGCAGTATTTT

clone size: few
V gene: TRBV7-8
J gene: TRBJ2-6
D gene: NA
CDR3 protein: CASSLAGRRSSGANVLTF
CDR3 DNA: TGTGCCAGCAGCTTAGCAGGTCGGAGATCCTCTGGGGCCAACGTCCTGACTTTC

clone size: NA
V gene: TRBV6-5
J gene: TRBJ2-3
D gene: TRBD1
CDR3 protein: CASSYYLDRESTDTQYF
CDR3 DNA: TGTGCCAGCAGTTACTACCTGGACAGGGAAAGCACAGATACGCAGTATTTT

clone size: few
V gene: TRBV4-1
J gene: TRBJ1-1
D gene: NA
CDR3 protein: CASSQGLGTEAFF
CDR3 DNA: TGCGCCAGCAGCCAAGGTCTGGGGACTGAAGCTTTCTTT

clone size: few
V gene: TRBV9
J gene: TRBJ2-5
D gene: TRBD2
CDR3 protein: CASSVGSGLAQETQYF
CDR3 DNA: TGTGCCAGCAGCGTAGGTTCGGGACTAGCACAAGAGACCCAGTACTTC

clone size: NA
V gene: TRBV29-1
J gene: TRBJ2-1
D gene: TRBD2
CDR3 protein: CSVGGGLLNEQFF
CDR3 DNA: TGCAGCGTGGGGGGGGGGTTGCTCAATGAGCAGTTCTTC

clone size: NA
V gene: TRBV28
J gene: TRBJ2-2
D gene: NA
CDR3 protein: CASSQETRADIGELFF
CDR3 DNA: TGTGCCAGCAGCCAGGAGACTAGGGCTGACATCGGGGAGCTGTTTTTT

clone size: few
V gene: TRBV6-2/TRBV6-3
J gene: TRBJ2-5
D gene: TRBD2
CDR3 protein: CASSAWAGGQETQYF
CDR3 DNA: TGTGCCAGCAGTGCCTGGGCGGGAGGCCAAGAGACCCAGTACTTC

clone size: NA
V gene: TRBV28
J gene: TRBJ2-2
D gene: NA
CDR3 protein: CASSLVDTLGGELFF
CDR3 DNA: TGTGCCAGCAGTCTAGTAGACACGTTGGGGGGGGAGCTGTTTTTT

clone size: few
V gene: TRBV5-1
J gene: TRBJ2-5
D gene: TRBD1
CDR3 protein: CASSPGQGGRQETQYF
CDR3 DNA: TGCGCCAGCAGCCCAGGACAGGGGGGTCGTCAAGAGACCCAGTACTTC

clone size: NA
V gene: TRBV6-2/TRBV6-3
J gene: TRBJ2-6
D gene: NA
CDR3 protein: CASSYWGSGANVLTF
CDR3 DNA: TGTGCCAGCAGTTACTGGGGCTCTGGGGCCAACGTCCTGACTTTC

clone size: few
V gene: TRBV7-9
J gene: TRBJ1-5
D gene: NA
CDR3 protein: CASRGQGPNQPQHF
CDR3 DNA: TGTGCCAGCAGGGGCCAGGGGCCGAATCAGCCCCAGCATTTT

clone size: NA
V gene: TRBV6-5
J gene: TRBJ2-3
D gene: NA
CDR3 protein: CASSYLGALDIDTQYF
CDR3 DNA: TGTGCCAGCAGTTACTTGGGGGCCTTAGACATAGATACGCAGTATTTT

clone size: many
V gene: TRBV25-1
J gene: TRBJ2-7
D gene: TRBD1
CDR3 protein: CASEGGWEQYF
CDR3 DNA: TGTGCCAGCGAAGGGGGCTGGGAGCAGTACTTC

clone size: many
V gene: TRBV20-1
J gene: TRBJ2-7
D gene: NA
CDR3 protein: CSASGTGDYEQYF
CDR3 DNA: TGCAGTGCTAGCGGGACTGGTGACTACGAGCAGTACTTC

clone size: many
V gene: TRBV5-6
J gene: TRBJ1-4
D gene: NA
CDR3 protein: CASSFGQQIATNEKLFF
CDR3 DNA: TGTGCCAGCAGCTTCGGACAGCAAATTGCAACTAATGAAAAACTGTTTTTT

clone size: NA
V gene: TRBV2
J gene: TRBJ2-3
D gene: TRBD2
CDR3 protein: CASSREFSDTQYF
CDR3 DNA: TGTGCCAGCTCGCGGGAGTTTTCAGATACGCAGTATTTT

clone size: few
V gene: TRBV7-2
J gene: TRBJ1-4
D gene: TRBD1
CDR3 protein: CASSRTGTNEKLFF
CDR3 DNA: TGTGCCAGCAGCCGGACAGGGACTAATGAAAAACTGTTTTTT

clone size: NA
V gene: TRBV3-1
J gene: TRBJ2-5
D gene: NA
CDR3 protein: CASSQDMGNQETQYF
CDR3 DNA: TGTGCCAGCAGCCAAGATATGGGGAATCAAGAGACCCAGTACTTC

clone size: many
V gene: TRBV12-3/TRBV12-4
J gene: TRBJ1-2
D gene: NA
CDR3 protein: CASSLANDGRGYTF
CDR3 DNA: TGTGCCAGCAGTTTAGCAAATGACGGACGGGGCTACACCTTC

clone size: NA
V gene: TRBV4-1
J gene: TRBJ2-1
D gene: TRBD2
CDR3 protein: CASSQESLAGQYNEQFF
CDR3 DNA: TGCGCCAGCAGCCAAGAATCGCTAGCGGGACAATACAATGAGCAGTTCTTC

clone size: many
V gene: TRBV20-1
J gene: TRBJ1-1
D gene: TRBD1
CDR3 protein: CSAKLQGANTEAFF
CDR3 DNA: TGCAGTGCTAAATTACAGGGGGCGAACACTGAAGCTTTCTTT

clone size: many
V gene: TRBV29-1
J gene: TRBJ2-5
D gene: NA
CDR3 protein: CSVKEGSETQYF
CDR3 DNA: TGCAGCGTGAAAGAGGGTAGCGAGACCCAGTACTTC

clone size: NA
V gene: TRBV2
J gene: TRBJ2-5
D gene: TRBD1
CDR3 protein: CASRLPGQGPQETQYF
CDR3 DNA: TGTGCCAGCAGGTTACCGGGACAGGGGCCTCAAGAGACCCAGTACTTC